Sequencing of this TCR beta chain was carried out in a study of cytomegalovirus exposure and HLA in healthy donors. Regarding the study as a whole: Roughly uniform sequencing depth across donors was assumed, possibly incorrectly. A later look showed TCR association rates differing by HLA locus, highest for DRB1 and lowest for HLA-C. In vitro, three CMV-associated chains proved specific for CMV antigens. In a later analysis, productive TCRs from donors in an Asian-associated ancestry cluster reportedly carried fewer N-insertions than the cohort mean.

Primers included in the PCR were 60 Vbeta and 13 Jbeta primers. TCRdb's table, derived via immunoSEQ multiplex PCR, lists solely in-frame clones and lacks some. The sample carries 150,000 to 200,000 clones, about four fifths recorded once. With regard to this clone: The antigen remains unidentified.

This TCR derives from a woman between 18 and 29 years old in good health and CMV-seronegative. The specimen sequenced was PBMCs.

DNA for the CDR3: TGTGCCAGCAGCGTAGCCGGGACTCGGAACACCGGGGAGCTGTTTTTT. Translated: CASSVAGTRNTGELFF. J is TRBJ2-2 and V is TRBV11-2; the D gene is possibly TRBD2 (6 bases). Trimming left V 5 bases short and J 1 base short, with 14 bases between. This CDR3 spans 16 amino acids. The germline CDR1 and CDR2 sequences are SGHAT and FQNNGV.